What follows are 13 T cell receptor beta chains derived from one specimen sequenced in a study of cytomegalovirus exposure and HLA in healthy donors. Sequencing used immunoSEQ multiplex PCR; TCRdb keeps in-frame clones, though not all of them. The sample has fewer than 150,000 clones; about 90% are singletons. The source material was PBMCs. These receptor sequences come from a woman aged 18 to 35 in good health and CMV-seropositive.

The chain has TRBV7-3 and TRBJ2-3; TRBD2 matches 11 bases. J was trimmed by 3 bases and V by 4 bases; bases with no gene match: 3. Germline lookup yields CDR1 SGHTA and CDR2 FQGTGA. The CDR3 has 15 residues. The CDR3 is CASSSGLAGTDTQYF. CDR3 DNA: TGTGCCAGCAGCTCCGGACTAGCGGGTACAGATACGCAGTATTTT.

The genes are TRBV28 and TRBJ1-5; 8 bases line up with TRBD1. Losses at the gene ends were 2 bases for V and 7 bases for J; bases not matched to a gene: 4. This CDR3 spans 14 amino acids. Germline V gene sequence: CDR1 MDHEN, CDR2 SYDVKM. CDR3 sequence: CASSLRTGIQPQHF. CDR3 coding DNA: TGTGCCAGCAGTTTAAGGACAGGGATACAGCCCCAGCATTTT.

The chain couples TRBV27 to TRBJ2-1, with D unresolved. This CDR3 is built from 11 residues. CDR1 MNHEY and CDR2 SMNVEV come from the germline V gene (reference sequence). Trimming shortened V by 6 bases and J by 6 bases, and 6 bases separated the two germline ends. This chain's CDR3 is CASRLSNEQFF. In DNA, the CDR3 is TGTGCCAGCAGACTGTCCAATGAGCAGTTCTTC.

This chain uses TRBV19 with TRBJ1-2; TRBD1 matches 7 bases. Germline V CDR1 and CDR2: LNHDA, SQIVND (reference sequence). The CDR3 is 15 residues long. Trimming cost V 3 bases and J 5 bases; bases outside gene matches: 9. Written as DNA, the CDR3 is TGTGCCAGTAGTATCTGGCAGGGGGTTCAATATGGCTACACCTTC. Protein sequence: CASSIWQGVQYGYTF. The full variable domain, completed using reference TRBV19 and TRBJ1-2, is DGGITQSPKYLFRKEGQNVTLSCEQNLNHDAMYWYRQDPGQGLRLIYYSQIVNDFQKGDIAEGYSVSREKKESFPLTVTSAQKNPTAFYLCASSIWQGVQYGYTFGSGTRLTVV.

This chain uses TRBV15 with TRBJ2-1; TRBD2 matches at 11 bases. Germline CDR1 and CDR2: LNHNV and YYDKDF (reference sequence). CDR3 length equals 18 residues. J gave up 7 bases and V 1 base, and 12 bases lay outside the gene matches. The CDR3 sequence: CATSRGLAGGSGWNEQFF. The CDR3 DNA follows: TGTGCCACCAGCAGAGGTCTAGCGGGGGGCTCCGGGTGGAATGAGCAGTTCTTC.

This clone is a singleton in its sample. The V and J genes are TRBV7-8 and TRBJ2-1; a weak D match, TRBD1 (6 bases). V was trimmed by 5 bases and J by 8 bases, leaving 22 bases between them. The CDR3 is 16 amino acids. Germline CDR1 and CDR2: SGHVS and FQNEAQ. As DNA, the CDR3 is TGTGCCAGCAGCGTCAACCTCCAGGGGAAATTGGATGAGCAGTTCTTC. Its protein product is CASSVNLQGKLDEQFF. Based on the CDR3 plus reference TRBV7-8 and TRBJ2-1, the full variable domain is GAGVSQSPRYKVAKRGQDVALRCDPISGHVSLFWYQQALGQGPEFLTYFQNEAQLDKSGLPSDRFFAERPEGSVSTLKIQRTQQEDSAVYLCASSVNLQGKLDEQFFGPGTRLTVL.

This clone was observed once. The chain uses TRBV5-6 and TRBJ2-7; TRBD2 matches 12 bases. V trimming: 5 bases; J trimming: 4 bases; junction bases outside the gene matches: 4. The germline V gene encodes CDR1 SGHDT and CDR2 YYEEEE. This CDR3 is built from 14 residues. CDR3 coding DNA: TGTGCCAGCAGACCTAGCGGGAGGGTTTACGAGCAGTACTTC. Protein product: CASRPSGRVYEQYF.

The chain recombines TRBV5-1 with TRBJ2-1, with D unclear. Looked up from germline, CDR1 is SGHRS and CDR2 is YFSETQ. V lost 4 bases to trimming and J lost 7 bases, with 18 bases between them. CDR3 size: 15 residues. For the CDR3, the DNA is TGCGCCAGCAGCCCCACCCCTAGTATTCATAATGAGCAGTTCTTC. Translated: CASSPTPSIHNEQFF.

Remarks on this clone: An end of the junction does not agree with germline; a read error may underlie this. The chain is built from TRBV18 and TRBJ1-3; TRBD1 might be the D (5 bases). Germline CDR1 is KGHSH and CDR2 is LQKENI. The CDR3 consists of 16 residues. In DNA, the CDR3 is TGTGCCAGCTCGCCACACGACAGTTGCTCTGGAAACACCATATATTTT. This gives the protein CASSPHDSCSGNTIYF.

This sequence joins TRBV7-9 and TRBJ1-6; 7 nucleotides line up with TRBD1. Germline values: CDR1 SEHNR, CDR2 FQNEAQ (reference sequence). V shed 5 bases and J 6 bases; nucleotides not matched to a gene: 7. The CDR3 has 15 residues. The CDR3 coding sequence is TGTGCCAGCAGCCAAAGGACAGGTTCTAATTCACCCCTCCACTTT. This codes for CASSQRTGSNSPLHF.

The chain links TRBV7-2 to TRBJ1-6, with D maybe TRBD1 (5 bases). V was cut by 3 bases and J by 8 bases, with 8 bases left in between. Germline lookup yields CDR1 SGHTA and CDR2 FQGNSA. The CDR3 covers 13 residues. CDR3 sequence: CASSFDRDSPLHF. Written as DNA, the CDR3 is TGTGCCAGCAGCTTCGACAGAGATTCACCCCTCCACTTT.

Here the CDR3 DNA reads TGCGCCAGCAGCTCCCAGGACTTCACCGGGGAGCTGTTTTTT. It specifies CASSSQDFTGELFF. The chain combines TRBV5-1 with TRBJ2-2, with D tentatively TRBD2 (5 bases). The V gene lost 3 bases and the J gene lost 4 bases, with 10 bases spanning the gap. The CDR3 loop spans 14 amino acids. The germline V gene encodes CDR1 SGHRS and CDR2 YFSETQ.

The gene calls are TRBV28 and TRBJ1-2, with 7 bases identical to TRBD1. The germline CDR1 and CDR2 sequences are MDHEN and SYDVKM. V shed 4 bases and J 6 bases; nucleotides not matched to a gene: 8. This CDR3 has 14 amino acids. CDR3: CASSSQGRGNGYTF. CDR3 nucleotide sequence: TGTGCCAGCAGTTCACAGGGCAGGGGGAATGGCTACACCTTC.